Described below is a single T cell receptor (beta chain) sequence and its context. Its cognate antigen is unknown. The trim removed 4 bases at V and 5 bases at J, leaving 4 bases unmatched. Germline V lookup: CDR1 KGHSH, CDR2 LQKENI. The CDR3 loop spans 14 amino acids. This entry belongs to a study of shared clonotypes between healthy human individuals. Study background: Contributing individuals were two females and three males aged 18 to 49. General study results and limits: How much donors shared clonotypes was expected to be affected by sequencing depth.

Profiling relied on immunoSEQ multiplex PCR, and the TCRdb table lists in-frame clones only, not all of them. Of 1,100,000 or so clones listed, 78% are singletons. A CD45RA-negative memory subset and a CD45RA+ naive subset were separated from the CD4+ cells. The sample taken for sequencing was memory CD4+ T cells from PBMCs. Regarding subset: CD45RA-negative fraction. The V and J genes are TRBV18 and TRBJ2-2, with TRBD1 matching 7 bases. This receptor was identified in a man in his late teens or twenties in good health. Some clones in this sample may be carry-over from other donors' samples. In DNA form, the CDR3 reads TGTGCCAGCTCACGGGACAGTGTTACCGGGGAGCTGTTTTTT. Amino acid sequence: CASSRDSVTGELFF.